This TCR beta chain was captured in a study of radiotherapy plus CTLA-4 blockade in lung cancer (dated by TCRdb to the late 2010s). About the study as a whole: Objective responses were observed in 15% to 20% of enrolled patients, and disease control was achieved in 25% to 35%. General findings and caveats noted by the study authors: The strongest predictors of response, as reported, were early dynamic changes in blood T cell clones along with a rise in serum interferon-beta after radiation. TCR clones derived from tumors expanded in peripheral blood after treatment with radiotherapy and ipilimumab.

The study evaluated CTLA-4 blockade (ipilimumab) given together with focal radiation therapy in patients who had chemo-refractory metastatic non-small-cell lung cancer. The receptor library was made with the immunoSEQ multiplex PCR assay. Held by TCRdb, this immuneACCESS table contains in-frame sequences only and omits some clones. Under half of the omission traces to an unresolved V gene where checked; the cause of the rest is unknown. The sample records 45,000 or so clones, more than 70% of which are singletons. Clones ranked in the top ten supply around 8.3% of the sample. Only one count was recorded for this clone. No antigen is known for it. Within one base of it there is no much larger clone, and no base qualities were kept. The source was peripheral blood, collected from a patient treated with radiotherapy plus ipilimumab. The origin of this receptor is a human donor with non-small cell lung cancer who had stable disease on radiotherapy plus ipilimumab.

CDR3 reads: CASSYHTGELFF. The sequenced DNA is TGTGCCAGCAGTTATCATACCGGGGAGCTGTTTTTT. The V gene is TRBV27 and the J gene is TRBJ2-2; no D gene can be assigned with confidence. V drops 4 bases and J drops 5 bases, leaving 5 bases in between. Including the terminal cysteine and phenylalanine, the CDR3 comprises 12 residues. Only the CDR3 DNA stays, 36 bases, in frame from base 1. Via the germline V gene (reference sequence), CDR1 is MNHEY and CDR2 SMNVEV.